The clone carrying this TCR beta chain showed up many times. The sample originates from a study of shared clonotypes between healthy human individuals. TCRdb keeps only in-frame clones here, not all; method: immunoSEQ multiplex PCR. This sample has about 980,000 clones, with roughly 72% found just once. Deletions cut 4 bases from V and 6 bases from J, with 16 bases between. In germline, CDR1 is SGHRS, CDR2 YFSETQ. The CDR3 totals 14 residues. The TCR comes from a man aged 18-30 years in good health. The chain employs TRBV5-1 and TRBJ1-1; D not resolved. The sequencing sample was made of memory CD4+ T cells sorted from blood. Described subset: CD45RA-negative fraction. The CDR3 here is CASSPWSQSSEAFF. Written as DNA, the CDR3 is TGCGCCAGCAGCCCCTGGAGCCAATCCTCTGAAGCTTTCTTT.